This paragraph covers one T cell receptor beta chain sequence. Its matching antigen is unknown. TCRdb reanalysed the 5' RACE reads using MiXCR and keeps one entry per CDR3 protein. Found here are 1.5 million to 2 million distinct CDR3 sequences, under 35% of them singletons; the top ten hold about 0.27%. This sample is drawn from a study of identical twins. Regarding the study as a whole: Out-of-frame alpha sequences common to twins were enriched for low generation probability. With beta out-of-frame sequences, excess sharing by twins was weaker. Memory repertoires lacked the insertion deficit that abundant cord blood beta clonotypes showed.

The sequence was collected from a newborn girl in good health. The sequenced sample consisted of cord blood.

CDR3 sequence (DNA): TGTGCCAGCACCCTGATGGACTCCACAGATACGCAGTATTTT. As protein: CASTLMDSTDTQYF. The V call is TRBV11-2, the J call TRBJ2-3; TRBD2 is a possible D gene (5 bases). V lost 7 bases to trimming and J lost 2 bases, with 13 bases between them. The CDR3 consists of 14 residues. Germline V CDR1 and CDR2: SGHAT, FQNNGV.